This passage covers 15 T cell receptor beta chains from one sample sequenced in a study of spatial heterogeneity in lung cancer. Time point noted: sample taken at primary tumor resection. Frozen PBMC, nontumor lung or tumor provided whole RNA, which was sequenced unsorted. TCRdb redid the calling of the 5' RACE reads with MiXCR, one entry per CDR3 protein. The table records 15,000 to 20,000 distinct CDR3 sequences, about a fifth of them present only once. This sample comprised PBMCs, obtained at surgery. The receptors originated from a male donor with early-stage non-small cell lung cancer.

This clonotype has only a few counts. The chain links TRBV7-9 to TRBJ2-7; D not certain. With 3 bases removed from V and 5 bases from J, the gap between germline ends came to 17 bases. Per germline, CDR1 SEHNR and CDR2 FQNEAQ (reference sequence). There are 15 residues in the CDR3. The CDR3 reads CASSLKLGSTDEQYF. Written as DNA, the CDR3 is TGTGCCAGCAGCTTGAAACTTGGTAGTACAGACGAGCAGTACTTC.

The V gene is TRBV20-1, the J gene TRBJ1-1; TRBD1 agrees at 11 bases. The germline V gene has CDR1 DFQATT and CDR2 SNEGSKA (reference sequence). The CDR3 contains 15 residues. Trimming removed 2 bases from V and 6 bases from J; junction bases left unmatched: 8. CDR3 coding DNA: TGCAGTGCTAGAACCGCCGGGACAGGGGGTGCTGAAGCTTTCTTT. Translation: CSARTAGTGGAEAFF.

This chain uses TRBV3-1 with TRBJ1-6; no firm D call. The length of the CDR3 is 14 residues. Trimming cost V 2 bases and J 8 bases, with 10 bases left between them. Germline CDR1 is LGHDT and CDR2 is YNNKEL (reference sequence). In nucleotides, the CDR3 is TGTGCCAGCAGCCAAAGTTATGGGGATTCACCCCTCCACTTT. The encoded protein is CASSQSYGDSPLHF.

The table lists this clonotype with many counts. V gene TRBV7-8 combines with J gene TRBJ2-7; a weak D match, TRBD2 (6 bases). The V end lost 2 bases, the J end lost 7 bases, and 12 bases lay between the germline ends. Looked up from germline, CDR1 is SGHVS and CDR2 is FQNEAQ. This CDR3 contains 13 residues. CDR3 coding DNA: TGTGCCAGCAGCTTATTGGGAGGCCTGGAGCAGTACTTC. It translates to CASSLLGGLEQYF.

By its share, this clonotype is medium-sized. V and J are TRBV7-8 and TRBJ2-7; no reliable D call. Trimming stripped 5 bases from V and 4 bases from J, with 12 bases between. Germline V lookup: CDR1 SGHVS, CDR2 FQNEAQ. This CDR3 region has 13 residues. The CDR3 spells CASSRPEEYEQYF. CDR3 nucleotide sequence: TGTGCCAGCAGCCGCCCCGAGGAGTACGAGCAGTACTTC.

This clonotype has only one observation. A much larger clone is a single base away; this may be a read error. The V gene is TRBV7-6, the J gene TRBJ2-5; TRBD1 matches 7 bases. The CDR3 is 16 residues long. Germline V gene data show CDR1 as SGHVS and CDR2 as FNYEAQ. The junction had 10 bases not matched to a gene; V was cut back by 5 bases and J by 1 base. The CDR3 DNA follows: TGTGCCAGCAGCCTCGGGACAGTGGGATTCCAAGAGACCCAGTACTTC. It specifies CASSLGTVGFQETQYF.

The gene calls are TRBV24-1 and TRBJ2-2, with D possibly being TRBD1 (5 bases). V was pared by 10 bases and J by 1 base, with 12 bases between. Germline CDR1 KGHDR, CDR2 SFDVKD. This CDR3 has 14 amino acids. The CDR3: CATGPPGNTGELFF. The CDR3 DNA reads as TGTGCCACGGGGCCCCCGGGGAACACCGGGGAGCTGTTTTTT.

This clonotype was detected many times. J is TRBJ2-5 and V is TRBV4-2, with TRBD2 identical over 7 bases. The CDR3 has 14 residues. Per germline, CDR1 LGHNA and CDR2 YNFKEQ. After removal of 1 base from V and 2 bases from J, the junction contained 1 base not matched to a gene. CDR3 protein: CASSQGTSQETQYF. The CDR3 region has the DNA TGTGCCAGCAGCCAAGGGACTAGTCAAGAGACCCAGTACTTC.

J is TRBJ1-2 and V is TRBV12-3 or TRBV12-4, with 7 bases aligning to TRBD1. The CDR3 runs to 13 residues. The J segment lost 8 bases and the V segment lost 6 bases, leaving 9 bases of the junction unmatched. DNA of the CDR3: TGTGCCAGCAGCCCGAACAGGGGTAGGGGCTACACCTTC. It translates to CASSPNRGRGYTF.

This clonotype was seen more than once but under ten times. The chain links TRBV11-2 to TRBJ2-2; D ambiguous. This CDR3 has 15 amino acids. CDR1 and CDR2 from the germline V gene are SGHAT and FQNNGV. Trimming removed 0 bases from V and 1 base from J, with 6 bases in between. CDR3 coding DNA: TGTGCCAGCAGCTTAGAGTCAGGGAACACCGGGGAGCTGTTTTTT. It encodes CASSLESGNTGELFF.

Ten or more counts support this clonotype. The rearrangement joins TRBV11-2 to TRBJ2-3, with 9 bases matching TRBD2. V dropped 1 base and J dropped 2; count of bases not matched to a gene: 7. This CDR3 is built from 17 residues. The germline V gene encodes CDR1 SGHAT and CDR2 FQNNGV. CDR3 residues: CASSLVGLAGHTDTQYF. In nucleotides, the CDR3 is TGTGCCAGCAGCTTAGTGGGGCTAGCGGGGCACACAGATACGCAGTATTTT.

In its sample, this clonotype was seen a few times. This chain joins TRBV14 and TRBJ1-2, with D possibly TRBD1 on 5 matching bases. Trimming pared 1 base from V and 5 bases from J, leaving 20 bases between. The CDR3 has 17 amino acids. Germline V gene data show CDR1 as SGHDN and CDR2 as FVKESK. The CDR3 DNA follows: TGTGCCAGCAGCCAAGCTAAGGGGACTCCAGAAGGTTATGGCTACACCTTC. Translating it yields CASSQAKGTPEGYGYTF.

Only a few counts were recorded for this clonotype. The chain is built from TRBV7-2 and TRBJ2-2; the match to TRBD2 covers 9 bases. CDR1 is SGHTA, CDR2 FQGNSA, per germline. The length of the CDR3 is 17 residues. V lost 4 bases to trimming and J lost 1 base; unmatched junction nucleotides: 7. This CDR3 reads CASSSILAGLNTGELFF. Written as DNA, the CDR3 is TGTGCCAGCAGCTCTATCCTAGCGGGGCTGAACACCGGGGAGCTGTTTTTT.

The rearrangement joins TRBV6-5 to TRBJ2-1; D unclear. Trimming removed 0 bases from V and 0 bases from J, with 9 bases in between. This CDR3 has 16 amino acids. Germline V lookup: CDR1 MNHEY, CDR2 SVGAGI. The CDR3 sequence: CASSYSSPSSYNEQFF. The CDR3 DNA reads TGTGCCAGCAGTTACTCCTCCCCGAGCTCCTACAATGAGCAGTTCTTC.

CDR3 protein: CASSINSRSYEQYF. CDR3 bases: TGTGCCAGCAGTATCAACAGTCGTTCCTACGAGCAGTACTTC. The V and J genes are TRBV12-3 or TRBV12-4 and TRBJ2-7; D is unclear. Trimming stripped 5 bases from V and 1 base from J, with 12 bases between. The CDR3 loop spans 14 amino acids.